This T cell receptor beta chain was identified during a study of blood T cells in healthy people across ages. Study summary: Capture by template switching was about one barcoded beta molecule per two T cells.

General study findings and limits: Long-lived donors had more naive CD4+ cells and higher diversity than aged donors. Percentage of naive T cells showed a strong correlation with TCR beta diversity. Across the age range, TCR beta diversity per million T cells fell in a roughly linear way.

CDR3 size: 16 residues. CDR1 LGHDT and CDR2 YNNKEL come from the germline V gene (reference sequence). Turning to this clonotype: Its specificity is unknown. Relative to the germline gene, one junction end is altered; a read error may explain this.

A second PCR of about 6 to 11 cycles used a sample-barcoded 5' primer and a J-beta primer mix. TCRdb reanalysed the 5' RACE reads using MiXCR and keeps one entry per CDR3 protein. The data show some 1,000,000 distinct CDR3 sequences, with almost 25% seen just once and approximately 0.7% held by the top ten. Separately, the same data were catalogued under a study of T cells of mothers and their children.

This clonotype was sampled from a girl aged 2-10 years in good health. The V and J genes are TRBV3-1 and TRBJ2-5; weak D call: TRBD2 (6 bases). With the DNA end fitting TRBJ2-1 better, the J assignment may be wrong. The sample consisted of blood. The CDR3 DNA is TGTGCCAGCAGCGAAGAGGGCGGGATCGGGTTCAATGAGCAGTTCTTC. Translated, it gives CASSEEGGIGFNEQFF.